The entry that follows covers one TCR beta chain sequence. The antigen remains undetermined. With a J-beta primer mix and a sample-barcoded 5' primer, a second PCR ran 7 to 11 cycles. Sequencing yielded, for each sample, at least 3 million paired-end reads carrying CDR3. MiXCR, run by TCRdb on the 5' RACE reads, gives a single entry per CDR3 protein. The sample shows about 1.6 million distinct CDR3 sequences, 34% of them seen only once. These data are taken from a study of blood T cells in healthy people across ages. Notes on the study in general: Long-lived donors exceeded aged donors in naive CD4+ cells and diversity. It was not possible, with unsorted PBMCs, to conclusively compare naive and antigen-experienced cells. Diversity estimates from one million T cells were considered underestimates.

The receptor was derived from a woman aged 30 to 39 in good health. Specimen: blood.

CDR3 protein: CASSSDGEVYEQYF. CDR3 DNA sequence: TGCGCCAGCAGTTCCGACGGGGAAGTATACGAGCAGTACTTC. The chain is built from TRBV4-1 and TRBJ2-7, with a possible D match to TRBD2 (5 bases). The CDR3 extends over 14 amino acids. Trimming shortened V by 6 bases and J by 4 bases, and 16 bases separated the two germline ends. CDR1 and CDR2 from the germline V gene are MGHRA and YSYEKL.